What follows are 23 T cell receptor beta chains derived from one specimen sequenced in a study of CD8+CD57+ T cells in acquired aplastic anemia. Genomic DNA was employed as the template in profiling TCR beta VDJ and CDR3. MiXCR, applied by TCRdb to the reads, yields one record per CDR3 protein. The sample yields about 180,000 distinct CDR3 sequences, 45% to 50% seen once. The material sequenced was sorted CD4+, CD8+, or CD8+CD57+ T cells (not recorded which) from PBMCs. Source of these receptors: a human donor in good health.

This CDR3 reads CASRDTGGVYNEQFF. The DNA for the CDR3 is TGTGCCAGCAGAGATACAGGGGGCGTCTACAATGAGCAGTTCTTC. The chain links TRBV6-1 to TRBJ2-1, with TRBD1 matching over 9 bases. The V gene end was trimmed by 6 bases and the J gene end by 3 bases; junction bases not matched to a gene: 6. The CDR3 spans 15 residues. CDR1 is MNHNS and CDR2 is SASEGT in the germline V gene.

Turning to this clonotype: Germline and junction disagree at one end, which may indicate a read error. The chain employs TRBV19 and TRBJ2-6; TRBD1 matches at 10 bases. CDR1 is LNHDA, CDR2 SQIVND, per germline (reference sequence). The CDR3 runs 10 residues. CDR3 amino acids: CASPTGGESF. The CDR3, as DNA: TGTGCCAGCCCGACAGGGGGCGAGTCTTTC.

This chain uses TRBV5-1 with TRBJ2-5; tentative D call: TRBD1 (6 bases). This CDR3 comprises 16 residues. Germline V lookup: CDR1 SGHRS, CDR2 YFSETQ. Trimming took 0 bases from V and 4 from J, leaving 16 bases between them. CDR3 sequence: CASSLDGRGVGETQYF. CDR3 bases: TGCGCCAGCAGCTTGGACGGCAGGGGCGTAGGAGAGACCCAGTACTTC.

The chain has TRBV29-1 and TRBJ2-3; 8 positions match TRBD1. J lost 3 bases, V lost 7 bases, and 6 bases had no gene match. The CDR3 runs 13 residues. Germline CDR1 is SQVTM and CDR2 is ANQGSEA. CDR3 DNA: TGCAGCGCTGGGGACAGGACGACAGATACGCAGTATTTT. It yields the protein CSAGDRTTDTQYF.

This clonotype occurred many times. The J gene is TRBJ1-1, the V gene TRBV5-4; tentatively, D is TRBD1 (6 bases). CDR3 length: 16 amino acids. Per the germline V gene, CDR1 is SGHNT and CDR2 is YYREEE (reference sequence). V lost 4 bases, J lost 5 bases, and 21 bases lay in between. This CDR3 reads CASSPPGRGGRTEAFF. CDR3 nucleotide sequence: TGTGCCAGCAGCCCACCCGGACGTGGGGGGCGTACTGAAGCTTTCTTT.

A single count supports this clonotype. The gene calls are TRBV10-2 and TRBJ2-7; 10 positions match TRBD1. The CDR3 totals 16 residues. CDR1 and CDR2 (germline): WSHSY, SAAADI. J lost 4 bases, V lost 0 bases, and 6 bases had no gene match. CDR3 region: CASSESVTGGLYEQYF. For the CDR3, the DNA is TGCGCCAGCAGTGAGTCGGTGACAGGGGGCTTGTACGAGCAGTACTTC.

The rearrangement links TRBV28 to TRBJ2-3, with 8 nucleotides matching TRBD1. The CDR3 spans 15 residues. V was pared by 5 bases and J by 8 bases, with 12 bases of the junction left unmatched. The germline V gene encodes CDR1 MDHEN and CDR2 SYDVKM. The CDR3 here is CASSAAGQGLRTQYF. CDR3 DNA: TGTGCCAGCAGTGCCGCCGGACAGGGATTGCGTACGCAGTATTTT.

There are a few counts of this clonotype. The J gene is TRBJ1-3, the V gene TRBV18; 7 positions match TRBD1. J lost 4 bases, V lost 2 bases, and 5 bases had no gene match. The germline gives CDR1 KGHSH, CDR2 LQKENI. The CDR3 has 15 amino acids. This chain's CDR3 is CASSPRQGSGNTIYF. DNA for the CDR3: TGTGCCAGCTCACCAAGACAGGGATCAGGAAACACCATATATTTT. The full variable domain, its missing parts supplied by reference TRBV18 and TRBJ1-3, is NAGVMQNPRHLVRRRGQEARLRCSPMKGHSHVYWYRQLPEEGLKFMVYLQKENIIDESGMPKERFSAEFPKEGPSILRIQQVVRGDSAAYFCASSPRQGSGNTIYFGEGSWLTVV.

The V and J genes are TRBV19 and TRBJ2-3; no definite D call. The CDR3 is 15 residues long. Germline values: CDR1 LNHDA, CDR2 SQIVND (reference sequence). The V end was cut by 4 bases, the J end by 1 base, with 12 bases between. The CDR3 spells CASSTAGLGTDTQYF. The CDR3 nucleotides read TGTGCCAGTAGTACTGCAGGCCTCGGCACAGATACGCAGTATTTT.

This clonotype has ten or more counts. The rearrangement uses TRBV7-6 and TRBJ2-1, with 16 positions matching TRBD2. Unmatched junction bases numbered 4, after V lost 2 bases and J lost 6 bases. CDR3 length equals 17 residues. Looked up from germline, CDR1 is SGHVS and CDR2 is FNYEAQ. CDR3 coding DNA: TGTGCCAGCAGCTTAACGGGACTAGCGGGAGGGTTCAATGAGCAGTTCTTC. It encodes CASSLTGLAGGFNEQFF.

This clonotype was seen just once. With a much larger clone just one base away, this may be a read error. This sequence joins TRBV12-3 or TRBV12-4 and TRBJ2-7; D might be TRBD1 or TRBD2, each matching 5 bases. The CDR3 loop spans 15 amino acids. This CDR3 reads CASSLPGSRPYEQCF. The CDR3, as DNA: TGTGCCAGCAGTTTACCAGGGAGTCGGCCCTACGAGCAGTGCTTC.

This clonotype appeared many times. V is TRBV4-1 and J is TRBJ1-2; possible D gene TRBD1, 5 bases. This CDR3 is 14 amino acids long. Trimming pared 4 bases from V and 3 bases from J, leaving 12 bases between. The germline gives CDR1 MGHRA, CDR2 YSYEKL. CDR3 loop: CASSPPRGDYGYTF. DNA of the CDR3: TGCGCCAGCAGCCCCCCGAGGGGAGACTATGGCTACACCTTC.

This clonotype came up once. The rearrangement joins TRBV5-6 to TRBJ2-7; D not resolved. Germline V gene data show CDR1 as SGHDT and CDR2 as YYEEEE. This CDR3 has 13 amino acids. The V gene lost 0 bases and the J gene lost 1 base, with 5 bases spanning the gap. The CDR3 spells CASSLAVSYEQYF. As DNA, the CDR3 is TGTGCCAGCAGCTTGGCCGTTTCCTACGAGCAGTACTTC.

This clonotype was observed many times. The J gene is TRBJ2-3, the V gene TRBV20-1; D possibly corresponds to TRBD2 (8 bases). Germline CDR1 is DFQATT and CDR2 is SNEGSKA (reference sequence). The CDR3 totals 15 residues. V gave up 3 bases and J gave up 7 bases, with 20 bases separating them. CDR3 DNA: TGCAGTGCTAGTCTCGGGAGGGCAGGGGGGAATACGCAGTATTTT. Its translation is CSASLGRAGGNTQYF.

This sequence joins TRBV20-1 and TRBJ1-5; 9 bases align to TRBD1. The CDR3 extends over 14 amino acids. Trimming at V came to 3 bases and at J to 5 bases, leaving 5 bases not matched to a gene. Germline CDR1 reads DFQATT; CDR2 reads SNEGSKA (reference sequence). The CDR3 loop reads CSASGDRDYQPQHF. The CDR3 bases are TGCAGTGCTAGTGGGGACAGGGACTATCAGCCCCAGCATTTT.

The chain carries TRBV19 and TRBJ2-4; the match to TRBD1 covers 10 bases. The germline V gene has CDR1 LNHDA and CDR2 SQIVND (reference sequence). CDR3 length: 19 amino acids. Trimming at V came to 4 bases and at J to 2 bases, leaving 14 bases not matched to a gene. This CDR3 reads CASSTSTGGGIPSKNIQYF. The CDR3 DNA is TGTGCCAGTAGTACATCGACAGGGGGCGGGATTCCGTCCAAAAACATTCAGTACTTC.

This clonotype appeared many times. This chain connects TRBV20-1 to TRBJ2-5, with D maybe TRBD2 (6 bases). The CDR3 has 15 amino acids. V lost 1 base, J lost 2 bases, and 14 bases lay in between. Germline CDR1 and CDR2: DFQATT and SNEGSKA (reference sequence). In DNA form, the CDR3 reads TGCAGTGCTAGAGCCCCCGGGAGTCAACAAGAGACCCAGTACTTC. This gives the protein CSARAPGSQQETQYF.

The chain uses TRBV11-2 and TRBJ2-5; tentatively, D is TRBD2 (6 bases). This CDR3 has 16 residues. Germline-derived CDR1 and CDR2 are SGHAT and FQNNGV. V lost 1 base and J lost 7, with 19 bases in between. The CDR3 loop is CASSLGGVTSRGTQYF. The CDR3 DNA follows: TGTGCCAGCAGCTTAGGGGGGGTAACGTCACGAGGGACCCAGTACTTC.

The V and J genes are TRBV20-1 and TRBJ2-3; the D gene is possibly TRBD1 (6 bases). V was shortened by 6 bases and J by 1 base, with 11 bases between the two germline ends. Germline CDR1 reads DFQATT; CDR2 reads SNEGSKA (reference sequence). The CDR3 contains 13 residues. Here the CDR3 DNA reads TGCAGTGCGTTCGGGACACGCACAGATACGCAGTATTTT. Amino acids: CSAFGTRTDTQYF.

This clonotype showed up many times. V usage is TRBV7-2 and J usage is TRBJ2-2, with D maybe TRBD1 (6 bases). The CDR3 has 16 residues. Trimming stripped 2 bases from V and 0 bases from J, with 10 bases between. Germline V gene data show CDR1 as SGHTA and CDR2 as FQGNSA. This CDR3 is CASSLRDTSNTGELFF. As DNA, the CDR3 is TGTGCCAGCAGCTTACGGGACACCTCGAACACCGGGGAGCTGTTTTTT.

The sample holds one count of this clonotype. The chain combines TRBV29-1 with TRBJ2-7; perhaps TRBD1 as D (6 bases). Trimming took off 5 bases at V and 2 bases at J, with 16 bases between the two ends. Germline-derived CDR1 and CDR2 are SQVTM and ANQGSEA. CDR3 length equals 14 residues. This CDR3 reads CSVSGQQSTYEQYF. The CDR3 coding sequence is TGCAGCGTTTCGGGACAACAGAGCACCTACGAGCAGTACTTC.

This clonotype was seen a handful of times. CDR3 amino acids: CASSIRAGVRNTIYF. The DNA of the CDR3 is TGTGCCAGCAGCATCAGGGCAGGCGTTAGAAACACCATATATTTT. The chain employs TRBV28 and TRBJ1-3, with D perhaps matching TRBD1 (5 bases). The length of the CDR3 is 15 residues. Germline values: CDR1 MDHEN, CDR2 SYDVKM. The V end was cut by 6 bases, the J end by 5 bases, with 17 bases between.

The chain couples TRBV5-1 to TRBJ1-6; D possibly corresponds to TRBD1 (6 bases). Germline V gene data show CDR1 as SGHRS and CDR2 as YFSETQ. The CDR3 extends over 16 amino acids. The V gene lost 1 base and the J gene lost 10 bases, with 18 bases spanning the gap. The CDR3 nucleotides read TGCGCCAGCAGCTTGCCAGGACAGATTGATGGGTCACCCCTCCACTTT. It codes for CASSLPGQIDGSPLHF.